The present entry profiles one T cell receptor beta chain with its context. Its antigen is still unknown. There are no base qualities to consult, and no much larger clone falls within one base. The data derive from a study of cytomegalovirus exposure and HLA in healthy donors (dated by TCRdb to 2016 to 2017). About the study as a whole: An earlier analysis of 587 of the donors reported 276 Gb of sequence data and some 110 million unique TCR beta sequences obtained from about 179 million T cells. To decide whether each TCR beta V gene segment behaved as functional or pseudogenic, an earlier analysis of some 580 of the donors relied on high-throughput TCR beta sequencing. Of the roughly 400 genotyped donors, around 81% fell in the genetic ancestry cluster associated with self-reported Caucasian donors. In addition to the first cohort of hundreds of subjects, a separate validation cohort of 120 different subjects was used. Because of strong linkage in the cohort, roughly five DR-DQ haplotypes were treated as single units for association and clustering. Rather than using new phenotypic data, the later analysis identified candidate immune exposures from TCR beta sequences and from how often those sequences occurred across donors. Every discovery cohort repertoire had been produced on one sequencing platform. Typing coverage varied by locus: about 620-630 donors for A, B, C, DRB1 and DQB1; roughly 560 for DQA1; approximately 610 for DPA1; around 490 for DPB1. An early release covering roughly 580 HLA-typed donors comprised approximately 290 gigabases of sequencing data and around 86 million unique TCR sequences. To predict cytomegalovirus infection status, the study combined high-throughput TCR immunosequencing, statistical association of individual TCRs with disease status, and machine learning. In a later analysis, previously published TCR beta repertoires from some 640 donors were re-analyzed and high-resolution HLA genotyping was added so that TCR occurrence patterns could be studied. In a later genetic analysis, genome-wide SNP genotypes for about three fifths of the 666 donors were used, and that subset was treated as a discovery cohort. The T cell repertoires of under 700 subjects were profiled by immunosequencing and related to cytomegalovirus serostatus. HLA typing covered class I and class II loci at four-digit resolution. Donor age, sex, ethnicity and CMV serostatus were compiled alongside the repertoire data. The study aimed to test whether cataloging public T cell receptors could reveal signatures of past pathogen exposure. Among some 400 genotyped donors of the cohort, an average of around 250,000 unique TCR beta nucleotide sequences was sequenced per donor, of which about 18% were non-productive. Study-wide conclusions, independent of this receptor: In a later analysis, HLA-associated TCR beta chains were found to be more clonally expanded and to have lower generation probabilities than equally common non-associated chains. In both the original and validation cohorts, the classifier was reported to diagnose cytomegalovirus status with high specificity and sensitivity. Because some donors lacked HLA typing at each locus, the association tests relied only on the typed subset. Linkage disequilibrium might explain the correlated functional status among segregating V segments, but an unknown experimental factor could not be excluded. A total of around 150 TCR beta chains were listed by the study as associated with cytomegalovirus. A group of highly shared sequence variants was considered likely to be a technical artifact of the sequencing pipeline. According to a later analysis, TCR association rates differed among HLA loci, with DRB1 alleles showing the most associated TCRs and HLA-C alleles showing the fewest. The authors suggested that the approach could potentially be extended to other disease states and immunological phenotypes. When HLA alleles, especially DR and DQ, strongly co-occurred, attributing TCR associations to individual alleles was difficult. Most CMV-associated TCR beta chains appeared to be HLA-restricted in a later analysis, and the HLA associations seemed to be driven largely by CMV exposure. In a later analysis, around 17,000 TCR beta sequences were associated with specific HLA alleles at a false discovery rate of 0.05. This cohort had only TCR beta chains sequenced, and the lack of alpha or paired-chain data limited which features could be detected. CMV serostatus was the only immune exposure information available for the cohort. An earlier analysis of 587 of the donors showed that most TCR beta V segments appeared in productive rearrangements either about 90% or about 30% of the time, which broadly matched IMGT annotations. A later genetic analysis reported fewer N-insertions in productive TCRs among donors in an Asian-associated ancestry cluster than the roughly 650-donor mean. Most TCR sequences were seen in very few donors, while some public TCRs were found in many individuals. Three of the identified cytomegalovirus-associated TCR beta chains were confirmed in vitro to be specific for cytomegalovirus antigens. Roughly uniform sequencing depth across donors was assumed in presence/absence analyses, although this assumption may not hold. In a later genetic analysis, a missense DCLRE1C variant was associated with V-gene and J-gene trimming of TCR beta chains, and the association was replicated in an independent cohort. A further reported finding was that TCR beta sequences accurately predicted the HLA-A and HLA-B alleles for most subjects in the first cohort. A later analysis reported that several top co-occurrence clusters appeared linked to parvovirus B19, influenza, CMV and Epstein-Barr virus. Because the 87-base-pair reads could not distinguish some IMGT-functional V segments, including TRBV6-2 and TRBV6-3, those segments were excluded. Because counts were too low, under 20 rarely observed V segments, including chromosome 9 orphons, were left out of the earlier analysis of some 640 of the donors.

The cohort consisted of approximately 690 healthy bone marrow donors. At the time of sampling, every cohort member was nominally healthy, though immune exposures that went unrecorded were likely present. The donor was CMV seropositive and belonged to the group of 270 or so seropositive cohort members. Every donor gave a peripheral blood sample, and the peripheral blood mononuclear cells from that sample were used for TCR beta sequencing. The Qiagen DNeasy Blood Extraction Kit was used to extract genomic DNA from the blood cell samples. Spanning cysteine to phenylalanine, the CDR3 consists of 11 amino acids. Here the CDR3 DNA is all that survives: 33 bases in frame from base 1. The germline V gene encodes CDR1 DFQATT and CDR2 SNEGSKA (reference sequence). The V and J ends are trimmed by 6 bases and 3 bases, leaving 9 bases between them. The protocol used for the library was the immunoSEQ multiplex PCR assay. For the multiplex PCR, a mixture combining 60 forward primers for TCR Vbeta segments and 13 reverse primers for TCR Jbeta segments was used. The CDR3 region of rearranged TCR beta genes was amplified from genomic DNA with a multiplex PCR assay. The amplified TCR beta libraries were sequenced on the Illumina HiSeq System as 87-base-pair reads. Per the authors' processing: In a later analysis, 77 million or so unique TCR beta chains were counted across the approximately 670 repertoires, and around 10 million of these chains were shared by at least two donors. To remove PCR and sequencing errors, raw reads were error-corrected and collapsed into unique sequences using a nearest-neighbor algorithm that merged closely related sequences. V, D and J gene segments were assigned by aligning CDR3 sequences to IMGT reference sequences. For a sequence to be retained, at least a six-nucleotide match to both a V gene segment and a J gene segment was required. A rearrangement counted as productive if the CDR3 had no stop codons and remained in frame with V and J, and every other rearrangement counted as non-productive. Following IMGT convention, CDR3 was defined as the stretch from the second conserved V-encoded cysteine to the conserved J-encoded phenylalanine. Sequences without an unambiguous match to a single V gene segment were excluded from the earlier analysis of about 600 of the donors. An earlier analysis of 500 to 600 of the donors classified V segments as functional when productive rearrangements were above 56.7% and as segregating when the standard deviation between donors was above 5%. A statistical classification framework was built to diagnose cytomegalovirus status from the catalog of TCR beta chain sequences. In a later analysis, V and J genes were assigned by comparing TCR nucleotide sequences against IMGT/GENE-DB human TR gene sequences. A later analysis assigned CDR3 sequences and most-parsimonious VDJ recombination scenarios with the TCRdist pipeline. In a later analysis, each TCR beta chain was defined by its CDR3 amino acid sequence together with its V-gene family, and reads without a unique V-gene family were excluded. As a way to deal with suspected cross-contamination and a sequencing artifact, a later analysis dropped 450 to 600 nucleotide sequences that were highly shared and had low generation probability. A later analysis calculated a clonal expansion index for each public chain from normalized within-repertoire ranks of inferred template counts. Generation probabilities in a later analysis came from a VDJ recombination model fitted to out-of-frame rearrangements, and those results were checked against IGoR. In a later analysis, TCR-TCR, TCR-HLA and TCR-CMV co-occurrence was scored with hypergeometric tests, and a repertoire-size bias correction was applied to TCR pairs. False discovery rates were estimated in a later analysis by permuting HLA or CMV assignments 20 times. In a later analysis, co-occurring TCRs were grouped using DBSCAN, with TCRdist sequence similarity added in when clustering inside HLA-allele-positive subsets. Repertoires with fewer than 30,000 or more than 120,000 public chains were left out of co-occurrence clustering, as were about 5 repertoires with anomalous nucleotide sharing. This immuneACCESS table, as held by TCRdb, lists in-frame sequences with V and J called but not all clones. Of the missing ones, under half trace to an unresolved V gene in checked studies; the others have no known cause. From that table come the V and J calls and clone size; the DNA was used to work out D and trimming. The sample table lists 120,000 to 150,000 clones, about 80% of them with a count of one. Of the sample, about 3.9% falls within the top ten clones.

Sequenced material: PBMCs. This clonotype was obtained from a man aged 35-49 years in good health and CMV-seropositive. This chain joins TRBV20-1 to TRBJ2-7; the D gene is perhaps TRBD2, on 6 matching bases. The encoded CDR3 is CSAGDFYEQYF. The DNA sequence is as follows: TGCAGTGCGGGGGACTTCTACGAGCAGTACTTC.